This T cell receptor beta chain appears in the sequencing data of a study of T-cell memory formation after mild COVID-19. Study summary: Clusters were largely donor specific. Study-wide points: Clones shrinking between day 15 and 85 showed a balanced CD4/CD8 split, and those that grew later tilted toward CD4+. Pre-infection memory carried some responding clones, suggesting that cross-reactive memory joined.

The table lists this clonotype with a few counts. Antigen specificity is unknown. Amplification by 5'RACE using constant-segment primers produced TCR alpha and TCR beta cDNA libraries that carried sample barcodes and UMIs. A single record per CDR3 protein comes from TCRdb applying MiXCR to the 5' RACE reads. The table records around 150,000 distinct CDR3 sequences, roughly 10% of them present only once. The clonotype originates from a man younger than 35 who had mild COVID-19 (a few samples of this study predate the infection). Cell type and time point are not known. The specimen sequenced was PBMCs or a T cell subset sorted from them (not recorded which).

The CDR3 reads CSARDRESNYGYTF. The CDR3 DNA follows: TGCAGTGCTAGAGACAGGGAGTCTAACTATGGCTACACCTTC. The chain joins TRBV20-1 to TRBJ1-2; perhaps TRBD1 as D (5 bases). V lost 0 bases, J lost 0 bases, and 8 bases lay in between. CDR3 length equals 14 residues. Germline CDR1 is DFQATT and CDR2 is SNEGSKA (reference sequence).